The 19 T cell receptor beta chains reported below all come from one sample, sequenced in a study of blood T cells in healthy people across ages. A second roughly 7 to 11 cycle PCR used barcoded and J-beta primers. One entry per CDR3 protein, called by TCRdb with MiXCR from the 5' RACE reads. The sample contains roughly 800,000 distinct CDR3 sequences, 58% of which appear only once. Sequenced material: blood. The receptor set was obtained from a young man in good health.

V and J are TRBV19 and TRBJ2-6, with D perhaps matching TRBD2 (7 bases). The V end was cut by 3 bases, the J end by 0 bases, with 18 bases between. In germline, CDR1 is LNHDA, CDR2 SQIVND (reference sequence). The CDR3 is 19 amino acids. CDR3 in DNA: TGTGCCAGTAGTATCTGGGGGGGCACACTTCGCTCTGGGGCCAACGTCCTGACTTTC. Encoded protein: CASSIWGGTLRSGANVLTF.

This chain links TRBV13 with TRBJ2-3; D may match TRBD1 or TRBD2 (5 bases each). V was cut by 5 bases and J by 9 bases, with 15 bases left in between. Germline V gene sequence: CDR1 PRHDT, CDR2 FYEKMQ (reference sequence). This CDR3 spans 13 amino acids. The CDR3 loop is CASSHSRGSTQYF. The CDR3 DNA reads TGTGCCAGCAGCCACTCCCGGGGCAGCACGCAGTATTTT.

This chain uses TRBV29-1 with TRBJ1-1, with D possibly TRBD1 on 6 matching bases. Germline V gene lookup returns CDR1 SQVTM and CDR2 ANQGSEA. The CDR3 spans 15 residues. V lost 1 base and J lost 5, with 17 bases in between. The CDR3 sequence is CSVEVRGVRGTEAFF. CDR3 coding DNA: TGCAGCGTTGAAGTTAGGGGGGTAAGAGGAACTGAAGCTTTCTTT.

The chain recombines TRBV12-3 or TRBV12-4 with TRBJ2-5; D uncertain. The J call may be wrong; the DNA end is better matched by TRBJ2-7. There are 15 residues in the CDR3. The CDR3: CASSLRAPDVSEQYF. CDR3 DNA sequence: TGTGCCAGCAGTTTACGCGCTCCCGATGTCAGCGAGCAGTACTTC.

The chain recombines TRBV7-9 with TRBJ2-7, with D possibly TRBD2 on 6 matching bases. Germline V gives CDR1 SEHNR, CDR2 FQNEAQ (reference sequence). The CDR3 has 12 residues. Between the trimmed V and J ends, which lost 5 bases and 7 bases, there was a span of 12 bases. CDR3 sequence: CASSRRANEQYF. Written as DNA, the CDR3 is TGTGCCAGCAGCCGGAGGGCAAATGAGCAGTACTTC.

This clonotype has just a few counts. CDR3 in amino acids: CASSGDTETQYF. The CDR3 bases are TGTGCCAGCAGTGGGGACACGGAGACCCAGTACTTC. The chain has TRBV2 and TRBJ2-5, with a weak D call TRBD1 (6 bases). Germline values: CDR1 SNHLY, CDR2 FYNNEI. This CDR3 has 12 amino acids. The V and J ends lost 4 bases and 5 bases respectively, with 8 bases between them.

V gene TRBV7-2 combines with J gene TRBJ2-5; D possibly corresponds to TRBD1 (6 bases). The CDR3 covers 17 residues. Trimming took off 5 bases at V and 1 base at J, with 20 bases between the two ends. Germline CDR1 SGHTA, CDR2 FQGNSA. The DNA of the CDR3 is TGTGCCAGCAGCCCCCACCCGGACAGACAAACCCAAGAGACCCAGTACTTC. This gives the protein CASSPHPDRQTQETQYF. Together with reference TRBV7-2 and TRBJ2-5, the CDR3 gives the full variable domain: GAGVSQSPSNKVTEKGKDVELRCDPISGHTALYWYRQSLGQGLEFLIYFQGNSAPDKSGLPSDRFSAERTGGSVSTLTIQRTQQEDSAVYLCASSPHPDRQTQETQYFGPGTRLLVL.

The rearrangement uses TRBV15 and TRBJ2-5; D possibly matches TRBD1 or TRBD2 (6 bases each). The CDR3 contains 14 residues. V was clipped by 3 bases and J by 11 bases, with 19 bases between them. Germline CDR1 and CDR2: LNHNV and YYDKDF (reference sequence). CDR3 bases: TGTGCCACCAGCAGGGACTACCAGGGGTCGGAGCAGTACTTC. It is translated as CATSRDYQGSEQYF.

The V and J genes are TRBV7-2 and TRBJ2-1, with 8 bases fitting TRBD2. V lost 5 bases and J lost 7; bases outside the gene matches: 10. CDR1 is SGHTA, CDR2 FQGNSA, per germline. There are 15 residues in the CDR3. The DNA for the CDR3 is TGTGCCAGCAGCCGGCGGGGGGAGGGCCGAAATGAGCAGTTCTTC. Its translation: CASSRRGEGRNEQFF. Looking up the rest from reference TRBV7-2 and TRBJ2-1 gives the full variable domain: GAGVSQSPSNKVTEKGKDVELRCDPISGHTALYWYRQSLGQGLEFLIYFQGNSAPDKSGLPSDRFSAERTGGSVSTLTIQRTQQEDSAVYLCASSRRGEGRNEQFFGPGTRLTVL.

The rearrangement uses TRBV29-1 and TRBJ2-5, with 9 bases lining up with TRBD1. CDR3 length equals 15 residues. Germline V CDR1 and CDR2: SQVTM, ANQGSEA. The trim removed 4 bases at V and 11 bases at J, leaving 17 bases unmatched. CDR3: CSVGVPTGGITEQYF. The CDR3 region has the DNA TGCAGCGTTGGGGTACCGACAGGGGGGATCACAGAGCAGTACTTC.

The CDR3 reads CASSLSSGSSGTQYF. The CDR3, as DNA: TGTGCCAGCAGCTTGAGTAGCGGGAGTTCGGGGACCCAGTACTTC. The V and J genes are TRBV11-1 and TRBJ2-7; 9 bases match TRBD2. The last part of the DNA fits TRBJ2-5 better; the J call may be wrong. This CDR3 contains 15 residues. Germline values: CDR1 SGHAT, CDR2 FQDESV (reference sequence).

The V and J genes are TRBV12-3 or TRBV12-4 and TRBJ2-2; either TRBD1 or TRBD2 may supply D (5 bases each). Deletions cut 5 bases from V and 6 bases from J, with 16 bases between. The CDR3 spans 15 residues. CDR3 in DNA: TGTGCCAGCAGTCTAAGAGGGGTTCCGGCCGGGGAGCTGTTTTTT. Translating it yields CASSLRGVPAGELFF.

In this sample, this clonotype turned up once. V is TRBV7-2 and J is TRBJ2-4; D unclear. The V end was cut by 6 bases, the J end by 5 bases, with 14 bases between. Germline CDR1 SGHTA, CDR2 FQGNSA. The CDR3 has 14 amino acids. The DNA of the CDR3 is TGTGCCAGCAGTCTACGAAGACATGAAAACATTCAGTACTTC. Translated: CASSLRRHENIQYF.

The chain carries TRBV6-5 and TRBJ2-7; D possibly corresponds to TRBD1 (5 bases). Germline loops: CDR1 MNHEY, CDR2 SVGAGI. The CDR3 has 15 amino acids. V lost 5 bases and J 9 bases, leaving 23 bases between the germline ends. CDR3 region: CASSQGSRVSSRQYF. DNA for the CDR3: TGTGCCAGCAGTCAGGGTTCCCGGGTAAGCTCGAGGCAGTACTTC.

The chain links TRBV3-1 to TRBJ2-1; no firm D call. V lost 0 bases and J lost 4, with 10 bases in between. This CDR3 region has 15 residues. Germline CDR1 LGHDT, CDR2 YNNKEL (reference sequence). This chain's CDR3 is CASSQDVYGYNEQFF. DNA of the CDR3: TGTGCCAGCAGCCAAGATGTGTACGGTTACAATGAGCAGTTCTTC.

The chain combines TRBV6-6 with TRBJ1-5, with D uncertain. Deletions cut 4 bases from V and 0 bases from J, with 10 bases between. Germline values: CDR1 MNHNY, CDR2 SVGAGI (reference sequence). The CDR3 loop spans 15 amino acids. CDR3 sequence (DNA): TGTGCCAGCAGTTCCCATCAAATTAGCAATCAGCCCCAGCATTTT. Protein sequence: CASSSHQISNQPQHF.

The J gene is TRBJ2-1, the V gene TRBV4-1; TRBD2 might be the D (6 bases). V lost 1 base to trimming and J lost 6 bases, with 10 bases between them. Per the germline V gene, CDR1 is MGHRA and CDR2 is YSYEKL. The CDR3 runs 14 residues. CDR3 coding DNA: TGCGCCAGCAGCCAAGGAGTCGGGGGCAATGAGCAGTTCTTC. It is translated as CASSQGVGGNEQFF.

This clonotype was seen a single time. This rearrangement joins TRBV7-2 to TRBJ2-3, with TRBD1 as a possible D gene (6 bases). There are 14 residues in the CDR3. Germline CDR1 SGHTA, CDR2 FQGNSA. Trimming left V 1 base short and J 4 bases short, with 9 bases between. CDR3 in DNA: TGTGCCAGCAGCTTAGACAGGGTCTCAGATACGCAGTATTTT. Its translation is CASSLDRVSDTQYF.

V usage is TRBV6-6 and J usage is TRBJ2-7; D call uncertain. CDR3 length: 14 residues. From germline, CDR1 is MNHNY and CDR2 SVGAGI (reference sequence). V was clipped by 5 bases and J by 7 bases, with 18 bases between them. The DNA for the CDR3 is TGTGCCAGCAGTCCACCAGGATCTACGACTGAGCAGTACTTC. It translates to CASSPPGSTTEQYF.